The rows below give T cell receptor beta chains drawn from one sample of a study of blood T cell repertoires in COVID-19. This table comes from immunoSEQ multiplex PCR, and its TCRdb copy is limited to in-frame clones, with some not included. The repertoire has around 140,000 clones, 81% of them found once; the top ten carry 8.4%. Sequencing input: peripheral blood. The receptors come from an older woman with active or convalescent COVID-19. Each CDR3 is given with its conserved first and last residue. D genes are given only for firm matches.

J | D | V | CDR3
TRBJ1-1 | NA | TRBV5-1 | CASSSPSGTEAFF
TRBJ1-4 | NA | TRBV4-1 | CASSQVAQMNEKLFF
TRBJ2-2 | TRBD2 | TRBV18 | CASSPGLAGDRGELFF
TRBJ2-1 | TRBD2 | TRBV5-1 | CASSGGLANEQFF
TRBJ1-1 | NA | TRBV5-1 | CASSLGVGDTEAFF
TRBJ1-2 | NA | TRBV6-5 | CASSYSGGRYGYTF
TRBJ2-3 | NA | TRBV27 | CATALDRYTDTQYF
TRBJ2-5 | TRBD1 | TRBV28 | CASSTGQREETQYF
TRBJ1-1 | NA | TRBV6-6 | CASRQNEAFF
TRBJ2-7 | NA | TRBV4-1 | CASSQGTDYEQYF
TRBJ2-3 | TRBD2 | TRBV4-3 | CASSHGRGGTDTQYF
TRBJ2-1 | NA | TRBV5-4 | CASSTWTENEQFF
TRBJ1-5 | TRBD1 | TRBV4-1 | CASSQPGTGSNQPQHF
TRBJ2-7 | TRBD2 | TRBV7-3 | CASSFASGSYEQYF
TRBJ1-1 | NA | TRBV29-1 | CTSRPMNTEAFF
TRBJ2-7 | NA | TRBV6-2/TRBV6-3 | CASSLSEEQYF
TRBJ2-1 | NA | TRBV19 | CASSTKRTVSYNEQFF
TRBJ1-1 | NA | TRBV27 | CASSSGNTEAFF
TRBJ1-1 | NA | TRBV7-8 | CASSLAFTVNTEAFF
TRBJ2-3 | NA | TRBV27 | CASSRVLDTQYF
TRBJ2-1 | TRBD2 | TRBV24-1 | CATRSFGGAGDEQFF
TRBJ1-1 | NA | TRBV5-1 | CASSLDMRVRSLFAFF
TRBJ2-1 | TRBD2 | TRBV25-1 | CASRKSAGDNEQFF